Listed below are T cell receptor beta chains from one sample, sequenced in a study of blood T cell repertoires in COVID-19. Using immunoSEQ multiplex PCR, the repertoire was profiled, and TCRdb retains in-frame clones only, with some absent. The sample includes 220,000 or so clones, about 88% of them seen just once. Source material: peripheral blood. These receptors all come from a man in his fifties or sixties who had recovered from COVID-19. Both conserved end residues are part of each CDR3. A D gene is named only where the DNA matches it firmly. The size field is filled for only some rows; it gives once, few, many or a size class.

TRBD2	TRBV28	TRBJ2-2	once	CASSLVGRGTGELFF	TGTGCCAGCAGTTTAGTCGGGAGGGGAACCGGGGAGCTGTTTTTT
-	TRBV5-1	TRBJ1-6	-	CASSEGPTESPLHF	TGCGCCAGCAGCGAGGGCCCAACCGAATCACCCCTCCACTTT
TRBD1	TRBV19	TRBJ2-7	-	CASSIDLGQDPYEQYF	TGTGCCAGTAGTATAGATTTAGGACAGGACCCCTACGAGCAGTACTTC
TRBD1	TRBV18	TRBJ2-7	-	CASSPLDRGGEQYF	TGTGCCAGCTCACCTTTGGACAGGGGAGGCGAGCAGTACTTC
TRBD2	TRBV19	TRBJ2-1	-	CASSIGSLAGGPNEQFF	TGTGCCAGTAGTATAGGGTCTCTAGCGGGAGGGCCTAATGAGCAGTTCTTC
TRBD2	TRBV7-8	TRBJ2-2	-	CASSLKREGTGELFF	TGTGCCAGCAGCCTAAAGCGGGAGGGCACCGGGGAGCTGTTTTTT
TRBD1	TRBV12-5	TRBJ2-7	-	CASGSIPRDRVYEQYF	TGTGCTAGTGGTTCAATCCCCCGGGACAGGGTGTACGAGCAGTACTTC
TRBD1	TRBV3-1/TRBV3-2	TRBJ2-7	-	CASSAPGTGRNEQYF	TGTGCCAGCAGCGCTCCCGGGACAGGGCGAAACGAGCAGTACTTC
TRBD1	TRBV5-1	TRBJ2-1	-	CASSLASSGTARSSYNEQFF	TGCGCCAGCAGCTTGGCGAGCTCCGGGACAGCCAGGAGCTCCTACAATGAGCAGTTCTTC
-	TRBV19	TRBJ1-5	-	CASSKPHRNSNQPQHF	TGTGCCAGTAGTAAGCCACACAGGAATAGCAATCAGCCCCAGCATTTT
-	TRBV28	TRBJ2-7	once	CASSPSGLEGDRLDEQYF	TGTGCCAGCAGTCCTTCCGGTTTAGAGGGCGACAGGTTAGACGAGCAGTACTTC